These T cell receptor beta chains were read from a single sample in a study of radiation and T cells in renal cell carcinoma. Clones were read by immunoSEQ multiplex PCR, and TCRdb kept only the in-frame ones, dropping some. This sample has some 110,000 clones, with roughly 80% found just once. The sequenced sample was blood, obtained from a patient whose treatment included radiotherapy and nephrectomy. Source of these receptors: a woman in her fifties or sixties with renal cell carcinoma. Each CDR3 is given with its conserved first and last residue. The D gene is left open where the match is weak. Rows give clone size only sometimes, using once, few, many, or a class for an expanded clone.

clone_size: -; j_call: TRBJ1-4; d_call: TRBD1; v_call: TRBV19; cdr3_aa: CASSMGQGAIRGEKLFF; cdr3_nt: TGTGCCAGTAGTATGGGACAGGGGGCAATCCGTGGAGAAAAACTGTTTTTT
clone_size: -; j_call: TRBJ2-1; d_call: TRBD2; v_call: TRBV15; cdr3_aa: CATSILAGAVEDEQFF; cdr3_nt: TGTGCCACCAGCATTCTAGCGGGAGCAGTGGAAGATGAGCAGTTCTTC
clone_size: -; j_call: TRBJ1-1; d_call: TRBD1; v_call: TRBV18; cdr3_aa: CASSPTGQGEAFF; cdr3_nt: TGTGCCAGCTCACCAACGGGACAGGGCGAAGCTTTCTTT
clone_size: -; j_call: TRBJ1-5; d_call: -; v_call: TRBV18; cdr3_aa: CASSVQGTQPQHF; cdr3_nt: TGTGCCAGCTCAGTTCAGGGCACCCAGCCCCAGCATTTT
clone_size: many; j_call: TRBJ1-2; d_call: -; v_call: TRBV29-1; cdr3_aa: CSVGSYGYTF; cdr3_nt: TGCAGCGTTGGGAGCTATGGCTACACCTTC
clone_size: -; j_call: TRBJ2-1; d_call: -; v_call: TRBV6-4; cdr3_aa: CASSDRAGYNEQFF; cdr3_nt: TGTGCCAGCAGTGACAGGGCGGGATACAATGAGCAGTTCTTC
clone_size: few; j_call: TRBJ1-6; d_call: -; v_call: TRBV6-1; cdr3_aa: CASSEAGVPYNSPLHF; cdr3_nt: TGTGCCAGCAGTGAGGCGGGGGTCCCGTACAATTCACCCCTCCACTTT
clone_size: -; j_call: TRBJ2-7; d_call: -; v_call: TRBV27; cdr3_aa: CASSLRRDRLTYEQYF; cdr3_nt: TGTGCCAGCAGTTTACGACGGGACCGACTCACCTACGAGCAGTACTTC
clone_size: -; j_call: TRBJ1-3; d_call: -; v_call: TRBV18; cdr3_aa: CASSPREFSTIYF; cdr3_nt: TGTGCCAGCTCACCACGAGAATTTTCCACCATATATTTT
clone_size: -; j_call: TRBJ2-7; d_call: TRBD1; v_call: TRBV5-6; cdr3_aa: CASSPTTRGTGRSYEQYF; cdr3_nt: TGTGCCAGCAGCCCGACCACCCGGGGGACAGGGAGGTCCTACGAGCAGTACTTC
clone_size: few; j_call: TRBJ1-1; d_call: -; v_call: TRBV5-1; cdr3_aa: CASSFERGLPEAFF; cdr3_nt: TGCGCCAGCAGCTTTGAGAGGGGACTGCCTGAAGCTTTCTTT
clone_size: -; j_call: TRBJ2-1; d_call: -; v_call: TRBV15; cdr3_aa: CATTQGGGYNEQFF; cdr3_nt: TGTGCCACTACCCAAGGGGGGGGTTACAATGAGCAGTTCTTC
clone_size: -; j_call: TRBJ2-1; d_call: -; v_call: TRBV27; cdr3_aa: CASSFTIQGHEQFF; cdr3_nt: TGTGCCAGCAGTTTCACGATCCAGGGGCATGAGCAGTTCTTC
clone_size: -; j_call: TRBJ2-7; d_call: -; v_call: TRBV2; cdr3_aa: CASLQQGGLYEQYF; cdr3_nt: TGTGCCAGCCTTCAACAGGGTGGGTTATACGAGCAGTACTTC
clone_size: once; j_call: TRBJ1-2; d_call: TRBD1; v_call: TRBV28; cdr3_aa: CASSSPTGSYGYTF; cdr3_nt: TGTGCCAGCAGTTCCCCGACAGGGTCCTATGGCTACACCTTC
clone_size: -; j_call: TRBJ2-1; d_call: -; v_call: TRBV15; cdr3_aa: CATSRDPDNEQFF; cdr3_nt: TGTGCCACCAGCAGAGACCCAGACAATGAGCAGTTCTTC
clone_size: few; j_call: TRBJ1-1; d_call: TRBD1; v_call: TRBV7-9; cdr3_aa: CASSLGTGFSGTEAFF; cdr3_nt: TGTGCCAGCAGCTTAGGGACAGGGTTTTCGGGCACTGAAGCTTTCTTT
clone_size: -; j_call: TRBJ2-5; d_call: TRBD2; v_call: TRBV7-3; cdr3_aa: CASSLFAGGSETQYF; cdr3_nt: TGTGCCAGCAGCTTATTTGCGGGGGGTTCCGAGACCCAGTACTTC
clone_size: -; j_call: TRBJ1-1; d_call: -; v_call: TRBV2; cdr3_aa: CASSVTGTEAFF; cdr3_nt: TGTGCCAGCAGTGTGACGGGGACTGAAGCTTTCTTT
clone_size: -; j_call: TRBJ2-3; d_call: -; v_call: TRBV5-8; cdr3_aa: CANTGTPDTQYF; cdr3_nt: TGTGCCAACACAGGGACCCCAGATACGCAGTATTTT
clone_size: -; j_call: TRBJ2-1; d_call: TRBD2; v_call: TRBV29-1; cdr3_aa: CSGDTGGLYNEQFF; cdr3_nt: TGCAGCGGGGACACGGGGGGGCTCTACAATGAGCAGTTCTTC
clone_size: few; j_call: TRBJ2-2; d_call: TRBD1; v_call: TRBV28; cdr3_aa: CASSLNSRGPGELFF; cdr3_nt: TGTGCCAGCAGTCTAAATTCCAGGGGGCCCGGGGAGCTGTTTTTT
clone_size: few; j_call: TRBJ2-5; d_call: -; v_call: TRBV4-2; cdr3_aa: CASSQDTARVQYF; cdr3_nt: TGTGCCAGCAGCCAAGATACGGCTAGAGTTCAGTACTTC